This entry features one T cell receptor (beta chain) sequence. The antigen it recognizes is unknown. No base qualities exist here, and no much larger clone lies one base off it. TCRbeta CDR3 regions were amplified from genomic DNA using the immunoSEQ Assay, a bias-controlled multiplex PCR. Processing in the source paper ran as follows. The number of nucleated cells in each sample was estimated from the amplification of reference gene primers within the assay. To quantify the absolute abundance of each unique TCRbeta CDR3 rearrangement, sequence reads were collapsed and filtered. Productive Simpson clonality was computed per sample as the square root of Simpson's diversity index over productive rearrangements. The immuneACCESS repertoire file appears here via TCRdb, limited to in-frame rearrangements. These files lack a portion of the clones; in checked studies, under half of the deficit traces to unresolved V genes, and the cause of the others is not known. V, J and clone size are taken as reported in that table, and D and trimming were inferred from the DNA itself. For this sample the table gives some 150,000 clones, of which over 65% were detected only once. Of the sample, roughly 4.9% is held by the ten largest clones.

The data were obtained in a study of blood T cell repertoires in COVID-19 (dated by TCRdb to the early 2020s). Some background on the complete study: Collaborator samples came from the United States, Italy and Spain and covered acute and convalescent phases of COVID-19. The material from the prospective study consisted of cDNA or gDNA derived from T cells, B-cell-depleted T cells, or PBMCs. The dataset comprised deeply sampled blood TCRbeta repertoires from subjects exposed to, actively infected with, or recovered from COVID-19. The repertoires were released in a freely available public database intended as a resource for research on the immune response to SARS-CoV-2. Samples were obtained from the ongoing ImmuneRACE study (first 160 participants) and from over 1,000 subjects provided by 6 global collaborators. A de-identified subject ID, COVID-19 status, age in years and sex were almost always included in the sample metadata. Where HLA class I and class II types were available, the types were taken from metadata supplied by the sample provider, not from assay-based typing.

The paper's findings and limits, for the study overall: The quantity of clinical and demographic metadata differed by source and by participant and was supplied without curation.

Collaborating institutions collected whole blood in K2EDTA tubes following their own protocols. Collaborator samples were shipped for TCRbeta analysis as frozen whole blood, isolated PBMCs, or DNA extracted from either sample type. CDR1 and CDR2 are drawn from the germline V gene: KGHDR, SFDVKD. The CDR3, cysteine through phenylalanine, is 16 amino acids long. Of all the DNA, just the CDR3 is kept, 48 bases in frame from base 1. V loses 2 bases of germline sequence and J loses 0 bases, and the interval between the two ends is 11 bases. This sequence uses TRBV24-1 and TRBJ2-3; the D gene is perhaps TRBD2, on 7 matching bases. This clonotype was obtained from a human donor in a cohort sampled during active COVID-19. The source material was peripheral blood. The CDR3 protein is CATSDWGGASTDTQYF. The nucleotide sequence is TGTGCCACCAGTGATTGGGGGGGCGCGAGCACAGATACGCAGTATTTT.